Given below is one T cell receptor beta chain in context. What it binds is not known. The data derive from a study of PD-1 blockade in classical Hodgkin lymphoma. Study-level points and caveats: Nivolumab starters within 1 year of ASCT were excluded. Underlying causes for the observed repertoire differences were not defined, possibly disease activity or prior therapy.

Every patient was affected by relapse after autologous stem cell transplantation, while exposure to brentuximab vedotin was not uniform. Best response was recorded as complete response, partial response or progressive disease. The germline CDR1 and CDR2 sequences are KGHSH and LQKENI. V was shortened by 3 bases and J by 1 base, with 15 bases between the two germline ends. There are 16 residues in the CDR3. Method: immunoSEQ multiplex PCR; TCRdb's copy keeps in-frame clones and lacks some. This sample has 75,000 to 100,000 clones; approximately 88% occur once, and the top ten carry over 9%. Sequencing used peripheral blood mononuclear cells (PBMCs), obtained at baseline. The sequence was obtained from a human donor with classical Hodgkin lymphoma. V and J are TRBV18 and TRBJ1-1; no firm D call. The CDR3 DNA follows: TGTGCCAGCTCACCGGAGGTGCGAGGAAAGAACACTGAAGCTTTCTTT. Its translation: CASSPEVRGKNTEAFF. The whole variable domain, filled in from reference TRBV18 and TRBJ1-1, reads NAGVMQNPRHLVRRRGQEARLRCSPMKGHSHVYWYRQLPEEGLKFMVYLQKENIIDESGMPKERFSAEFPKEGPSILRIQQVVRGDSAAYFCASSPEVRGKNTEAFFGQGTRLTVV.